This T cell receptor beta chain was recorded in a study of T cell responses to AZD1222 COVID-19 vaccine. The CDR3 contains 13 residues. From germline, CDR1 is SGHDT and CDR2 YYEEEE. The V and J ends lost 1 base and 5 bases respectively, with 8 bases between them. A word on this clone: Its antigen is currently unknown.

Findings and caveats of the study: Repertoire sampling happened only post peak T cell response. Baseline seropositivity occurred in only 5 to 7 AZD1222 recipients. In a largely white British group with more females than males, clonal diversity was possibly underestimated.

Here immunoSEQ multiplex PCR was the method, and the copy in TCRdb shows in-frame clones only, minus some. The data contain 130,000 or so clones, 80% to 95% of them singletons. V usage is TRBV5-6 and J usage is TRBJ2-3; D is possibly TRBD1 (6 bases). Specimen: peripheral blood, collected on day 0 of AZD1222 vaccination. The sequence was collected from an adult in good health. The CDR3 sequence: CASSLTGRDTQYF. Here the CDR3 DNA reads TGTGCCAGCAGCTTGACAGGGCGAGATACGCAGTATTTT.